The clone carrying this T cell receptor (beta chain) has just a few counts. One entry per CDR3 protein, called by TCRdb with MiXCR from the 5' RACE reads. The sample records around 99,000 distinct CDR3 sequences, 16% being singletons. In germline, CDR1 is MNHNS, CDR2 SASEGT. Trimming took off 7 bases at V and 2 bases at J, with 17 bases between the two ends. This CDR3 contains 15 residues. These data originate in a study of early T cells in non-severe SARS-CoV-2 infection. This receptor was obtained from an adult who was a healthcare worker with PCR-confirmed SARS-CoV-2 infection or an uninfected control (not recorded which). The chain is built from TRBV6-1 and TRBJ1-2; perhaps TRBD1 as D (6 bases). The sequenced sample was whole blood, obtained at baseline. CDR3 sequence: CASTAKGHLNYGYTF. For the CDR3, the DNA is TGTGCCAGCACCGCCAAGGGACACCTGAACTATGGCTACACCTTC.